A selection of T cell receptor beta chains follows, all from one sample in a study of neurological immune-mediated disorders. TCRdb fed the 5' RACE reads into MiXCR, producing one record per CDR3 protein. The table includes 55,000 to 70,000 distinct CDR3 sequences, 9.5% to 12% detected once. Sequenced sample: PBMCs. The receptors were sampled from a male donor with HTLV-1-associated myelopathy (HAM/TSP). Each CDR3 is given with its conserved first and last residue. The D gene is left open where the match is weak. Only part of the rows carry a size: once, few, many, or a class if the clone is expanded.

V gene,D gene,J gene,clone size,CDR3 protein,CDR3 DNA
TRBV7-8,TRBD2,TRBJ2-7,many,CASSLGRGLAGSSYEQYF,TGTGCCAGCAGCCTGGGGAGAGGACTAGCGGGGAGTAGTTACGAGCAGTACTTC
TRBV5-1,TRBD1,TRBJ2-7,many,CASASGQGYEQYF,TGCGCCAGCGCCTCAGGACAGGGCTACGAGCAGTACTTC
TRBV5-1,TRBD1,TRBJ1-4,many,CASSLRGTGGSEKLFF,TGCGCCAGCAGCTTGAGGGGGACAGGGGGCAGCGAAAAACTGTTTTTT
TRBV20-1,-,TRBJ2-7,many,CSARDLVQVIHEQYF,TGCAGTGCTAGAGATCTTGTACAGGTCATCCACGAGCAGTACTTC
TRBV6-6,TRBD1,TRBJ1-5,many,CASRTGTGFRDQPQHF,TGTGCCAGCAGAACCGGGACAGGGTTTAGGGATCAGCCCCAGCATTTT
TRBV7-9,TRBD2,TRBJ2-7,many,CASSLALLPGGGGYEQYF,TGTGCCAGCAGCTTAGCGCTTCTTCCGGGGGGAGGAGGCTACGAGCAGTACTTC
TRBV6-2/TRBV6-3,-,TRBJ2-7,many,CASSLATYEQYF,TGTGCCAGCAGTTTGGCTACCTACGAGCAGTACTTC
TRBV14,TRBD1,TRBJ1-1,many,CASSRRTGSNTEAFF,TGTGCCAGCAGCCGAAGGACAGGGTCGAACACTGAAGCTTTCTTT
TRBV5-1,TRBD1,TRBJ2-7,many,CASSWGTESSYEQYF,TGCGCCAGCAGCTGGGGGACAGAGAGCTCCTACGAGCAGTACTTC
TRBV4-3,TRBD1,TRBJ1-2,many,CASSQRAGGSGYTF,TGCGCCAGCAGCCAAAGGGCAGGGGGGAGTGGTTACACCTTC
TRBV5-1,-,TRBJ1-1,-,CASSLRLQNTEAFF,TGCGCCAGCAGCTTGAGGCTTCAGAACACTGAAGCTTTCTTT
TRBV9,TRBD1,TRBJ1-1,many,CASSVDRGTEAFF,TGTGCCAGCAGCGTCGACAGGGGGACTGAAGCTTTCTTT
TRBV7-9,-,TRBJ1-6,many,CASSQRNSPLHF,TGTGCCAGCAGCCAGAGAAATTCACCCCTCCACTTT
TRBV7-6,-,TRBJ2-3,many,CASSYSQGGPPTDTQYF,TGTGCCAGCAGCTATAGTCAGGGGGGACCCCCCACAGATACGCAGTATTTT
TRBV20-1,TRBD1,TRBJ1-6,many,CSATEGGPSPLHF,TGCAGTGCTACCGAAGGGGGCCCTTCACCCCTCCACTTT
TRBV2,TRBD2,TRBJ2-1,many,CASREGLPYNEQFF,TGTGCCAGCAGAGAGGGACTACCGTACAATGAGCAGTTCTTC
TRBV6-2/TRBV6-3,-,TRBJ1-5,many,CASSFQGRSNQPQHF,TGTGCCAGCAGTTTTCAGGGAAGGAGCAATCAGCCCCAGCATTTT
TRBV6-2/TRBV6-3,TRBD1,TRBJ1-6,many,CASSPQGADNSPLHF,TGTGCCAGCTCGCCCCAGGGGGCAGATAATTCACCCCTCCACTTT
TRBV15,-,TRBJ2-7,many,CATSREAVSYEQYF,TGTGCCACCAGCAGAGAGGCAGTTTCCTACGAGCAGTACTTC
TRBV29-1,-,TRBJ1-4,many,CSVRDSPNEKLFF,TGCAGCGTTCGAGACAGCCCAAATGAAAAACTGTTTTTT
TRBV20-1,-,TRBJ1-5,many,CSARIRDGRSNQPQHF,TGCAGTGCTAGGATTCGGGACGGGCGCAGCAATCAGCCCCAGCATTTT
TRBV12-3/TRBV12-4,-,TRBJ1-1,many,CASSLRRNTEAFF,TGTGCCAGCAGTTTAAGGCGGAACACTGAAGCTTTCTTT
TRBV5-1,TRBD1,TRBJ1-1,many,CASNRDSNTEAFF,TGCGCCAGCAACCGGGACAGCAACACTGAAGCTTTCTTT
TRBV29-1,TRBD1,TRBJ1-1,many,CSVRTGASEAFF,TGCAGCGTTCGGACAGGGGCTTCTGAAGCTTTCTTT
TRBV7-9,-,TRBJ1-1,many,CASSLVPGVNTEAFF,TGTGCCAGCAGCTTAGTGCCAGGGGTGAACACTGAAGCTTTCTTT
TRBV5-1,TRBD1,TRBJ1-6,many,CASSLGTGNNSPLHF,TGCGCCAGCAGCTTGGGGACAGGCAATAATTCACCCCTCCACTTT
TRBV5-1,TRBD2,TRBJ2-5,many,CASSLDRGGFEETQYF,TGCGCCAGCAGCTTGGATCGGGGGGGGTTTGAAGAGACCCAGTACTTC
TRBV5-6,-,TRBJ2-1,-,CASSLATGTYNEQFF,TGTGCCAGCAGCTTGGCCACGGGGACCTACAACGAGCAGTTCTTC
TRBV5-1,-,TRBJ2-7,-,CASSPGRYEQYF,TGCGCCAGCAGCCCCGGACGCTACGAGCAGTACTTC
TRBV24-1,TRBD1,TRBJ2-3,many,CATSEGQGRNSDTQYF,TGTGCCACCAGTGAGGGACAGGGGAGAAACTCCGATACGCAGTATTTT
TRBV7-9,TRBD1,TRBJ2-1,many,CASILDRGDEQFF,TGTGCCAGCATTCTGGACAGGGGCGATGAGCAGTTCTTC
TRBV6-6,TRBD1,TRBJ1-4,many,CASSYGTVAEKLFF,TGTGCCAGCAGTTACGGGACAGTCGCTGAAAAACTGTTTTTT
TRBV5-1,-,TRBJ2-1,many,CASSLVPGISYNEQFF,TGCGCCAGCAGCTTGGTACCAGGGATCTCCTACAATGAGCAGTTCTTC
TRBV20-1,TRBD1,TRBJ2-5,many,CSATGTGETQYF,TGCAGTGCTACCGGGACAGGGGAGACCCAGTACTTC
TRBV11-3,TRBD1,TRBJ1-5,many,CAKDRGHQPQHF,TGTGCCAAGGACAGGGGACATCAGCCCCAGCATTTT
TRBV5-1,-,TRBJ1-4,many,CASSLAGSSNEKLFF,TGCGCCAGCAGCTTGGCCGGATCAAGCAATGAAAAACTGTTTTTT
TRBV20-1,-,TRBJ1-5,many,CSARVGGGNQPQHF,TGCAGTGCTAGAGTGGGGGGAGGCAATCAGCCCCAGCATTTT
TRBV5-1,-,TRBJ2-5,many,CASSWGGDRYQETQYF,TGCGCCAGCAGCTGGGGAGGGGACAGATACCAAGAGACCCAGTACTTC
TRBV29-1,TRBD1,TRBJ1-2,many,CSVEDYRGGGYTF,TGCAGCGTTGAAGATTACAGGGGAGGCGGCTACACCTTC
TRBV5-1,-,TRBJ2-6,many,CASSFTLRSSGANVLTF,TGCGCCAGCAGCTTCACCCTTCGAAGCTCTGGGGCCAACGTCCTGACTTTC
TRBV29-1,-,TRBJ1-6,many,CSVVLGTSNSPLHF,TGCAGCGTTGTCCTCGGGACATCAAATTCACCCCTCCACTTT
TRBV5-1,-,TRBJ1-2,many,CASSLDGDYGYTF,TGCGCCAGCAGCTTGGACGGGGACTATGGCTACACCTTC
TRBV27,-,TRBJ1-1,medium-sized,CASSLLGATEAFF,TGTGCCAGCAGTTTATTGGGGGCCACTGAAGCTTTCTTT
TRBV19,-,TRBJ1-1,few,CASTQPNMNTEAFF,TGTGCCAGCACTCAGCCGAACATGAACACTGAAGCTTTCTTT
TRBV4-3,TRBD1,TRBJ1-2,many,CASSHDRGPVGGYTF,TGCGCCAGCAGCCATGACAGGGGGCCAGTAGGGGGCTACACCTTC
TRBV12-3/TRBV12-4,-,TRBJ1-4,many,CASSPVAPQDGNEKLFF,TGTGCCAGCAGCCCCGTGGCTCCCCAGGACGGCAATGAAAAACTGTTTTTT
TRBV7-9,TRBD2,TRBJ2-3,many,CASSRLATSTDTQYF,TGTGCCAGCAGCCGACTAGCGACTAGCACAGATACGCAGTATTTT
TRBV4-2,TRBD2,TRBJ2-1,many,CASSQVTSGEQFF,TGTGCCAGCAGCCAAGTTACTAGCGGGGAGCAGTTCTTC
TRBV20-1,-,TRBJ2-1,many,CSASTGPFNEQFF,TGCAGTGCTTCTACCGGACCCTTCAATGAGCAGTTCTTC
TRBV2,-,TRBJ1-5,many,CASSSRQATNQPQHF,TGTGCCAGCAGCTCAAGACAGGCAACCAATCAGCCCCAGCATTTT
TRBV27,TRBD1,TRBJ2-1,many,CASSLGRRGLSNEQFF,TGTGCCAGCAGTTTAGGTCGCAGGGGGCTGTCCAATGAGCAGTTCTTC
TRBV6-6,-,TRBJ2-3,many,CASSYSKAGDTDTQYF,TGTGCCAGCAGTTACTCGAAAGCAGGGGACACAGATACGCAGTATTTT
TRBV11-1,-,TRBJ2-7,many,CASSPRAGASYEQYF,TGTGCCAGCAGCCCCCGGGCAGGGGCCTCCTACGAGCAGTACTTC
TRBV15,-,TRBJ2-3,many,CATSRDRIPSTDTQYF,TGTGCCACCAGCAGAGATCGGATTCCTAGCACAGATACGCAGTATTTT
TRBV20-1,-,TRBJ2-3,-,CSARPPDTQYF,TGCAGTGCTAGACCCCCAGATACGCAGTATTTT
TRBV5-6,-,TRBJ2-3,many,CASSLAPPTDTQYF,TGTGCCAGCAGCTTGGCCCCGCCCACAGATACGCAGTATTTT
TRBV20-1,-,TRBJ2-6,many,CSARDWGLGAGANVLTF,TGCAGTGCTAGAGACTGGGGCTTGGGAGCTGGGGCCAACGTCCTGACTTTC